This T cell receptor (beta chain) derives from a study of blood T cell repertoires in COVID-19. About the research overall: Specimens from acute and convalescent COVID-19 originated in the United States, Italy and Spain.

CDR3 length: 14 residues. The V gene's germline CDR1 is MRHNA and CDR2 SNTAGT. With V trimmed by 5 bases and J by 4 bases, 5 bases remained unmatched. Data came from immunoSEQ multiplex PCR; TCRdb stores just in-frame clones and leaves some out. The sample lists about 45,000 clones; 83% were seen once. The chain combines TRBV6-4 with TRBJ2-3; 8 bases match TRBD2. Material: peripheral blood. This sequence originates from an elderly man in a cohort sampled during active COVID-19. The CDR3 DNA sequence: TGTGCCAGCAGTCGGGCGGGGGGCCCAGATACGCAGTATTTT. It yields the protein CASSRAGGPDTQYF.